This T cell receptor (beta chain) was observed in a study of T cell repertoires in cytomegalovirus infection. This clonotype appeared many times. Germline V CDR1 and CDR2: DFQATT, SNEGSKA (reference sequence). V was cut by 0 bases and J by 4 bases, with 9 bases left in between. This CDR3 region has 13 residues. Via MiXCR, TCRdb re-called the reads, giving one row per CDR3 protein. Here the sample spans some 300,000 distinct CDR3 sequences, around 10% being singletons. The V call is TRBV20-1, the J call TRBJ2-5; no firm D call. Input material: PBMCs. The clonotype was recovered from a human donor in good health (CMV status not recorded). Some clones in this sample may be carry-over from other donors' samples. CDR3: CSARDGLRETQYF. CDR3 bases: TGCAGTGCTAGAGATGGCCTCAGAGAGACCCAGTACTTC.